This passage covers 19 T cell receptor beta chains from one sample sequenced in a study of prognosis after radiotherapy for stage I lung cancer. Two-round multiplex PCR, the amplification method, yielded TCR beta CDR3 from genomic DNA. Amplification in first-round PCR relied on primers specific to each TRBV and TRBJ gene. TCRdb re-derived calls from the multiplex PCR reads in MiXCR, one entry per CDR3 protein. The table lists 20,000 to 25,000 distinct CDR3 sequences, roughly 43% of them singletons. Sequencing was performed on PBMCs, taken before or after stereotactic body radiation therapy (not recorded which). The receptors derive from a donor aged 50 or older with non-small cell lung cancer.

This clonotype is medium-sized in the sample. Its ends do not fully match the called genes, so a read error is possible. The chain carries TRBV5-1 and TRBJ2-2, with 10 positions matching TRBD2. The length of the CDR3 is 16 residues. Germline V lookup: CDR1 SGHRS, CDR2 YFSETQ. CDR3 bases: TGTGCCAGCAGCAAAGGACTAGCGGAGAACACCGGGGAGCTGTTTTTT. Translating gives CASSKGLAENTGELFF. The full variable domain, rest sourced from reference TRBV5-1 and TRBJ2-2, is KAGVTQTPRYLIKTRGQQVTLSCSPISGHRSVSWYQQTPGQGLQFLFEYFSETQRNKGNFPGRFSGRQFSNSRSEMNVSTLELGDSALYLCASSKGLAENTGELFFGEGSRLTVL.

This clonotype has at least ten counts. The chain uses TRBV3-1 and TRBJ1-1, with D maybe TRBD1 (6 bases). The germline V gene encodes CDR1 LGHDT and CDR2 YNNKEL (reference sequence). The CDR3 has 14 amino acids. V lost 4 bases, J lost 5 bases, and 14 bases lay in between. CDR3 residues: CASSLNQGMTEAFF. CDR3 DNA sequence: TGTGCCAGCAGCCTGAATCAGGGGATGACTGAAGCTTTCTTT.

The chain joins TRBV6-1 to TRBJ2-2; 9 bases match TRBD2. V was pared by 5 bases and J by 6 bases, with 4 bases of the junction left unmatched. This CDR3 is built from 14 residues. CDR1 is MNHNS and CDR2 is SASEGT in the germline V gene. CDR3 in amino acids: CASSSGRSAGELFF. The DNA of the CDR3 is TGTGCCAGCAGTAGCGGGAGGTCCGCCGGGGAGCTGTTTTTT.

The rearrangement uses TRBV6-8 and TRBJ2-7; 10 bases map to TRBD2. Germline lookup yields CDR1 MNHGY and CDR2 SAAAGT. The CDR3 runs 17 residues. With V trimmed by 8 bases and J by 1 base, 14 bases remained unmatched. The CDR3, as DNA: TGTGCCAGCCACCGGGACAGGCGACTAGCGGGTTCCTACGAGCAGTACTTC. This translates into CASHRDRRLAGSYEQYF.

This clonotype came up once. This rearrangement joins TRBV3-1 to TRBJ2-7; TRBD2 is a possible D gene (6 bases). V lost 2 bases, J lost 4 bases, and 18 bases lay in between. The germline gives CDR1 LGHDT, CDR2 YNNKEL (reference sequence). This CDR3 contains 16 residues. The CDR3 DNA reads TGTGCCAGCAGCCAATGGGACTTCCATCAAGGATACGAGCAGTACTTC. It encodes CASSQWDFHQGYEQYF.

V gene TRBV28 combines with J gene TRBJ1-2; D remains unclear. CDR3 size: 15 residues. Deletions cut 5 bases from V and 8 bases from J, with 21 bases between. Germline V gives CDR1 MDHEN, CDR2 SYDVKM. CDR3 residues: CASSLRTARVVGYTF. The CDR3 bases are TGTGCCAGCAGTCTACGGACGGCAAGGGTTGTAGGCTACACCTTC.

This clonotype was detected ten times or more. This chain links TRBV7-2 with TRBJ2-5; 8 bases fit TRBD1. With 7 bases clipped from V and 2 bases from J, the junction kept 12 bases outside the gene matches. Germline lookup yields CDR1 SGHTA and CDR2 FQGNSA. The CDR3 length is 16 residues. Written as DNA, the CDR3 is TGTGCCAGCATCAATTATCAGGGGGCGTCTCAAGAGACCCAGTACTTC. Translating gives CASINYQGASQETQYF.

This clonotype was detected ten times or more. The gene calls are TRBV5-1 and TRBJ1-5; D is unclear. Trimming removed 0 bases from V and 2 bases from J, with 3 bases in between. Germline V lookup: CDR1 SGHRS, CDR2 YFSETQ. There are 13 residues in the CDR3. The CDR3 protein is CASSLAGNQPQHF. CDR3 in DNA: TGCGCCAGCAGCTTGGCGGGCAATCAGCCCCAGCATTTT.

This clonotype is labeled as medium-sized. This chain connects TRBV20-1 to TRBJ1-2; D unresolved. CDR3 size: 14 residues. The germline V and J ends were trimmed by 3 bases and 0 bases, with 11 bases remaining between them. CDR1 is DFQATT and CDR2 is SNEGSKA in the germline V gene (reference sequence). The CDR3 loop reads CSASPGPSNYGYTF. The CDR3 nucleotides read TGCAGTGCTAGTCCAGGTCCTTCTAACTATGGCTACACCTTC.

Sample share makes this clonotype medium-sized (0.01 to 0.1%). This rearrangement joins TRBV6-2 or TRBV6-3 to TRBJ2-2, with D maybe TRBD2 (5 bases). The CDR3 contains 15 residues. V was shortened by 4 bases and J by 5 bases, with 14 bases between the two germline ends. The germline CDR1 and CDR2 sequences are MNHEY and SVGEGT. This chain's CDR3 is CASSSRVRGTGELFF. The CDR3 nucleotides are TGTGCCAGCAGTTCCCGGGTGAGAGGGACCGGGGAGCTGTTTTTT.

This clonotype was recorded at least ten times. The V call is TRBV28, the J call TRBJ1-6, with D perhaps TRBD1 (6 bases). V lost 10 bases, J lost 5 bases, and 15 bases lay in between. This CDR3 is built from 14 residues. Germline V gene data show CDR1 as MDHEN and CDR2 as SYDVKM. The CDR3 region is CAIRTGTHNSPLHF. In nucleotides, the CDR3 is TGTGCCATCCGTACCGGGACACATAATTCACCCCTCCACTTT.

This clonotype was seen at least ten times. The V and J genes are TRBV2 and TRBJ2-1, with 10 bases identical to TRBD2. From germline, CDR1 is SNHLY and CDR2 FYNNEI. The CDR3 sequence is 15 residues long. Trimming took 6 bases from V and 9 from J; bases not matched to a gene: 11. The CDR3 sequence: CASSPFQREGPEQFF. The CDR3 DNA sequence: TGTGCCAGCAGCCCCTTTCAGCGGGAGGGCCCTGAGCAGTTCTTC.

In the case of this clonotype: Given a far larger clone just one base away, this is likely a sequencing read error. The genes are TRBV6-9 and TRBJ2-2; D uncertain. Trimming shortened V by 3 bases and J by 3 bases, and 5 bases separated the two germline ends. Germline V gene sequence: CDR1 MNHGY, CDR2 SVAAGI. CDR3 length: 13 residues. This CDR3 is CASSYMDTGELFF. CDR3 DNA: TGTGCCAGCAGTTACATGGACACCGGGGAGCTGTTTTTT.

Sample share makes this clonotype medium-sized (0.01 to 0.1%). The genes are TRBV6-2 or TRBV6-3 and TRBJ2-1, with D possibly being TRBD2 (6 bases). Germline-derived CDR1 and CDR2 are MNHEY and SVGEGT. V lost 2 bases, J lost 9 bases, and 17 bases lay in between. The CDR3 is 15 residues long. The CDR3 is CASSYPPEGILEQFF. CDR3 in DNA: TGTGCCAGCAGTTACCCTCCGGAGGGGATCCTTGAGCAGTTCTTC.

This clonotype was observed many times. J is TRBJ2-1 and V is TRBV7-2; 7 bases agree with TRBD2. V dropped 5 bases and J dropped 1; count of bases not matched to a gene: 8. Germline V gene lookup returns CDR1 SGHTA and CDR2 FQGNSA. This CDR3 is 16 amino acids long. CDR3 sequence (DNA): TGTGCCAGCAGCCCTCACTTAGCGGGTTCCTACAATGAGCAGTTCTTC. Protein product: CASSPHLAGSYNEQFF. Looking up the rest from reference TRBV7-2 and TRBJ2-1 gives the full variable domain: GAGVSQSPSNKVTEKGKDVELRCDPISGHTALYWYRQSLGQGLEFLIYFQGNSAPDKSGLPSDRFSAERTGGSVSTLTIQRTQQEDSAVYLCASSPHLAGSYNEQFFGPGTRLTVL.

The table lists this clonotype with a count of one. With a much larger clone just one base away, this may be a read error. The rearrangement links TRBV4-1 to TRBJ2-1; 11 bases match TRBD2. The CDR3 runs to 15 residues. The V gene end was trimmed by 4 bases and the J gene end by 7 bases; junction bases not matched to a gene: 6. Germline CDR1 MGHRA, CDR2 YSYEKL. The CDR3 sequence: CASSLALAGVNEQFF. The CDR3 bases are TGCGCCAGCAGCCTGGCACTAGCGGGAGTAAATGAGCAGTTCTTC.

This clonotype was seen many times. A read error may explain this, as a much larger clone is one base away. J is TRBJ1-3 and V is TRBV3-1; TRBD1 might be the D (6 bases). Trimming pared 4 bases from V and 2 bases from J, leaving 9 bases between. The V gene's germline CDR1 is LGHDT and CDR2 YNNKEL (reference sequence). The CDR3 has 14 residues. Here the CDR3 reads CASSRPGAGNTIYF. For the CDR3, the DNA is TGTGCCAGCAGCCGGCCAGGGGCTGGAAACACCATATATTTT.

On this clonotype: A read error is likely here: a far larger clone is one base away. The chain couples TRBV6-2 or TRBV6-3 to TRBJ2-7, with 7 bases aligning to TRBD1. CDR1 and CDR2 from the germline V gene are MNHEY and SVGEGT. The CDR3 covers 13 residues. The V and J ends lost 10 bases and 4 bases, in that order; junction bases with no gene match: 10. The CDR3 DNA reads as TGTGCCACCAGCCTCCGACAGGGTTACGAGCAGTACTTC. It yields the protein CATSLRQGYEQYF.

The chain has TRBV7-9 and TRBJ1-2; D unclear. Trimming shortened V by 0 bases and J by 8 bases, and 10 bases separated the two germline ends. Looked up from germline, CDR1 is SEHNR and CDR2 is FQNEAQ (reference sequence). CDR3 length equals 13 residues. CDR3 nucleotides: TGTGCCAGCAGCTTAGCACAGTCTTGGGGCTACACCTTC. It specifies CASSLAQSWGYTF.